This T cell receptor (beta chain) is from a study of cytomegalovirus exposure and HLA in healthy donors. The CDR3 is made up of 14 amino acids. Germline values: CDR1 SGHDT, CDR2 YYEEEE. V was clipped by 1 base and J by 5 bases, with 12 bases between them. Use of 60 Vbeta and 13 Jbeta primers characterized the PCR. TCRdb's copy holds only in-frame clones and misses some; the assay was immunoSEQ multiplex PCR. The sample has tens of thousands of clones, roughly 71% seen once. This clone was picked up a small number of times. The sequence was obtained from a man in his fifties in good health and CMV-seropositive. The sample comprised PBMCs. The genes are TRBV5-6 and TRBJ2-5; D might be TRBD2 (6 bases). DNA of the CDR3: TGTGCCAGCAGCTTGTTCGGGAGAGTTGAGACCCAGTACTTC. It is translated as CASSLFGRVETQYF.